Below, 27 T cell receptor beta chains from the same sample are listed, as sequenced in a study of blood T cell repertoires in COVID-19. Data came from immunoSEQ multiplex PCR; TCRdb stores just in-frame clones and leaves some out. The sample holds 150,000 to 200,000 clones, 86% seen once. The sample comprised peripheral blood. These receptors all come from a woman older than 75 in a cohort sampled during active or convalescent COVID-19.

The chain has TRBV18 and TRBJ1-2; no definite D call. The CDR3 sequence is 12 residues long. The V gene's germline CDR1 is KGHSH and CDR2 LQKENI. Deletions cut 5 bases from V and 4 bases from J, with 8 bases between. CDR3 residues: CASSEGLYGYTF. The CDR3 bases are TGTGCCAGCTCAGAGGGCCTCTATGGCTACACCTTC. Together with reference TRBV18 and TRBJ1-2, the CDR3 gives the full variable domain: NAGVMQNPRHLVRRRGQEARLRCSPMKGHSHVYWYRQLPEEGLKFMVYLQKENIIDESGMPKERFSAEFPKEGPSILRIQQVVRGDSAAYFCASSEGLYGYTFGSGTRLTVV.

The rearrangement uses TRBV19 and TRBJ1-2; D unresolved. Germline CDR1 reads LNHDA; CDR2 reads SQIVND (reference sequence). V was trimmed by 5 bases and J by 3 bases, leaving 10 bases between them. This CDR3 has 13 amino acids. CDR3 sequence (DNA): TGTGCCAGTAGTGTTCGACGGGACTATGGCTACACCTTC. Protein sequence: CASSVRRDYGYTF. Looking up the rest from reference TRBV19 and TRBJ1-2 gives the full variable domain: DGGITQSPKYLFRKEGQNVTLSCEQNLNHDAMYWYRQDPGQGLRLIYYSQIVNDFQKGDIAEGYSVSREKKESFPLTVTSAQKNPTAFYLCASSVRRDYGYTFGSGTRLTVV.

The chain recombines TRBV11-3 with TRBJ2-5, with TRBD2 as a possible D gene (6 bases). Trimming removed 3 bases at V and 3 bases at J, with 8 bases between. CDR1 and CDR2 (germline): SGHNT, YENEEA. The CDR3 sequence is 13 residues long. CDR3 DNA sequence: TGTGCCAGCAGCTTCCCGGGAGAAGAGACCCAGTACTTC. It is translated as CASSFPGEETQYF.

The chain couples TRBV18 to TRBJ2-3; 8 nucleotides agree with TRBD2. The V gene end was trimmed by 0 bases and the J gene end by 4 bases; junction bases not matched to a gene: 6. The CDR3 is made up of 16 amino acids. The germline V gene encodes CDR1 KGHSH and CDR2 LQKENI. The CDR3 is CASSPPQRELADTQYF. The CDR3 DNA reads TGTGCCAGCTCACCACCCCAGCGGGAGTTGGCAGATACGCAGTATTTT.

The CDR3 spells CASSQRQGSTDTQYF. The CDR3 nucleotides are TGCGCCAGCAGCCAGCGACAGGGTAGCACAGATACGCAGTATTTT. The V and J genes are TRBV4-1 and TRBJ2-3, with 7 positions matching TRBD1. This CDR3 has 15 residues. The germline V gene has CDR1 MGHRA and CDR2 YSYEKL. Germline trimming cut 3 bases from V and 0 bases from J; bases unmatched to any gene: 3.

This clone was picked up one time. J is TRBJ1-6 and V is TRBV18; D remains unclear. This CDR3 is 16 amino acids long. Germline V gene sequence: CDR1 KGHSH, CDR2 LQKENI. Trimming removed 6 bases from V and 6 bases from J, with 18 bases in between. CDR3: CASSPPVAAGNSPLHF. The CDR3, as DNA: TGTGCCAGCTCGCCCCCGGTGGCAGCGGGTAATTCACCCCTCCACTTT.

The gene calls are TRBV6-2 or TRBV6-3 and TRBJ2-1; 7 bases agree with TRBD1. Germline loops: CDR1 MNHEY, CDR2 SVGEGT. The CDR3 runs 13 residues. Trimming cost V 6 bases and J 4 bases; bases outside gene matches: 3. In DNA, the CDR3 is TGTGCCAGCAGCCAGGGACAGTACAATGAGCAGTTCTTC. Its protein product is CASSQGQYNEQFF.

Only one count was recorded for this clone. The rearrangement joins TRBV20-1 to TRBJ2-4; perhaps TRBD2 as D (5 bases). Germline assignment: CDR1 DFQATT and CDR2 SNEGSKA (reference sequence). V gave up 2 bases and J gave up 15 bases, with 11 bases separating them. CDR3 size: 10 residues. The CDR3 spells CSARRGFGYF. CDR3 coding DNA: TGCAGTGCTAGACGGGGATTTGGGTACTTC.

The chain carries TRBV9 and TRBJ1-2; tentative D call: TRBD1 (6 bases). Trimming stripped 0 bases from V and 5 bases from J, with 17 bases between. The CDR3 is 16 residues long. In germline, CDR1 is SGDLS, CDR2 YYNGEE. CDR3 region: CASSVGGQPLGYGYTF. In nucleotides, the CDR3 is TGTGCCAGCAGCGTAGGGGGACAACCCCTAGGGTATGGCTACACCTTC.

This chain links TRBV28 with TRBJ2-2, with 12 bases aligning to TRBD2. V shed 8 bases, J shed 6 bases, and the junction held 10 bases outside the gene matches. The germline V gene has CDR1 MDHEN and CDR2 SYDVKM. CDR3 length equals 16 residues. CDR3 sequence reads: CASGLAGGPKAGELFF. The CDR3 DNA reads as TGTGCCAGCGGGCTAGCGGGGGGGCCAAAGGCCGGGGAGCTGTTTTTT.

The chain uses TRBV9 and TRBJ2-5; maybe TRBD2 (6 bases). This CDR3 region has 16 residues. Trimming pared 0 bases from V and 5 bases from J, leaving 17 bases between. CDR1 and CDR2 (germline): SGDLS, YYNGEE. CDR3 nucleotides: TGTGCCAGCAGCGTAGCGGCAGGACCAGGAGGGGAGACCCAGTACTTC. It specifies CASSVAAGPGGETQYF. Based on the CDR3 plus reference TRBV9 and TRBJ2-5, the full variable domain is DSGVTQTPKHLITATGQRVTLRCSPRSGDLSVYWYQQSLDQGLQFLIQYYNGEERAKGNILERFSAQQFPDLHSELNLSSLELGDSALYFCASSVAAGPGGETQYFGPGTRLLVL.

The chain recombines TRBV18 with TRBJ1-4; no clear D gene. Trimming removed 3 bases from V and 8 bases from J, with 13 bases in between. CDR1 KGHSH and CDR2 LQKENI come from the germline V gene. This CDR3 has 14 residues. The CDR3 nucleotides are TGTGCCAGCTCACCGGGAGCAGTTGAGGAAAAACTGTTTTTT. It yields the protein CASSPGAVEEKLFF.

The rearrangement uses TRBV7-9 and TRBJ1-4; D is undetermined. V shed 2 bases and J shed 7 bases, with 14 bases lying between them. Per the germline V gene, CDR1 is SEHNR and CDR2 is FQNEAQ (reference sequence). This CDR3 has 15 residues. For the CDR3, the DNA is TGTGCCAGCAGCTTAAGGTCCGGGGATTCTGAAAAACTGTTTTTT. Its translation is CASSLRSGDSEKLFF.

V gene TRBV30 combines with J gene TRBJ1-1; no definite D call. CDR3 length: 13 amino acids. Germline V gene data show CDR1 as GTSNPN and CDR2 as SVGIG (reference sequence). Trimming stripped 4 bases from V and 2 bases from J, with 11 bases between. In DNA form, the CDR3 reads TGTGCCTGGAACCTCGTGGCTAACACTGAAGCTTTCTTT. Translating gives CAWNLVANTEAFF. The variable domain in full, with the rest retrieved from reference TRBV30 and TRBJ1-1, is SQTIHQWPATLVQPVGSPLSLECTVEGTSNPNLYWYRQAAGRGLQLLFYSVGIGQISSEVPQNLSASRPQDRQFILSSKKLLLSDSGFYLCAWNLVANTEAFFGQGTRLTVV.

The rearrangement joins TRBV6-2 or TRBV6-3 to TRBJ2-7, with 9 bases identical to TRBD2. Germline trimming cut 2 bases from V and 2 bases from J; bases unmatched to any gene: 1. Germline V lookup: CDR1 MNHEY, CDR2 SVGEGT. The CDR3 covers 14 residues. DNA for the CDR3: TGTGCCAGCAGTTACCTAGCGGGGACCTACGAGCAGTACTTC. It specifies CASSYLAGTYEQYF.

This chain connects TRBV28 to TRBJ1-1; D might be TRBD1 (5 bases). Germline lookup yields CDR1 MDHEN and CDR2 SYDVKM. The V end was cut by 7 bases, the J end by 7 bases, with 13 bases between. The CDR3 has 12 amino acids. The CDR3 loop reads CASKDTQFEAFF. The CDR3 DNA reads TGTGCCAGCAAGGACACCCAATTTGAAGCTTTCTTT.

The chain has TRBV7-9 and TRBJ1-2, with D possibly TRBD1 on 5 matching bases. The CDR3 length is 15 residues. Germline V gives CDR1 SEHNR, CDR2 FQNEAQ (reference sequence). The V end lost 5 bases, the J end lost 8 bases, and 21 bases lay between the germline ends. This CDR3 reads CASSAFLSLRGGYTF. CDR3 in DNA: TGTGCCAGCAGCGCCTTTCTATCCCTCCGGGGGGGCTACACCTTC.

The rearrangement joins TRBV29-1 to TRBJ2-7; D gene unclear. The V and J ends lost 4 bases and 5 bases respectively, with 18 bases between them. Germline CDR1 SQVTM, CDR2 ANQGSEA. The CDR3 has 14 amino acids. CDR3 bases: TGCAGCGTTGCCCCTTGGTCCACCGAGGACGAGCAGTACTTC. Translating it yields CSVAPWSTEDEQYF.

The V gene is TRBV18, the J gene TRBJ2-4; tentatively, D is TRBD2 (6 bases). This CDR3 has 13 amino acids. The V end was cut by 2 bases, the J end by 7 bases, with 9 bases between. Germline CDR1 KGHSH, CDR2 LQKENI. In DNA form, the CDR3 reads TGTGCCAGCTCACCAGGAGGGAAGAACATTCAGTACTTC. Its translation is CASSPGGKNIQYF.

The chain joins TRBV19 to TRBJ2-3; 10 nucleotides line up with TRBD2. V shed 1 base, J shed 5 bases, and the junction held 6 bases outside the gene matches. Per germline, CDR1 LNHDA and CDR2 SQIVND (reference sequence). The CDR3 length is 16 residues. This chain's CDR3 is CASSIVASGRRDTQYF. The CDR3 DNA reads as TGTGCCAGTAGTATAGTTGCTAGCGGGAGACGAGATACGCAGTATTTT.

Written as DNA, the CDR3 is TGTGCCTGGACGGCCATCCGAGAGGGAGGCTACACCTTC. Encoded protein: CAWTAIREGGYTF. The V and J genes are TRBV30 and TRBJ1-2; D is ambiguous. V lost 4 bases, J lost 8 bases, and 17 bases lay in between. This CDR3 region has 13 residues. CDR1 and CDR2 from the germline V gene are GTSNPN and SVGIG (reference sequence).

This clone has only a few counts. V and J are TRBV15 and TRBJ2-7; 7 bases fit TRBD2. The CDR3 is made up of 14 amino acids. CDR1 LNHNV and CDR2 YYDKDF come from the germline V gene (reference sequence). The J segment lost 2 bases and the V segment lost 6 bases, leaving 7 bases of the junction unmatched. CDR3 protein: CATRDLSGAYEQYF. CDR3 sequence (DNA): TGTGCCACCAGGGATCTAAGCGGGGCCTACGAGCAGTACTTC.

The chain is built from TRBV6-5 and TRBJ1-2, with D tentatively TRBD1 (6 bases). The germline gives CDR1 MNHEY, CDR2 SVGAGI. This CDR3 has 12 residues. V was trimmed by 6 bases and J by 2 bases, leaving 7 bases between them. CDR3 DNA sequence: TGTGCCAGCAGCACAGGGAACTATGGCTACACCTTC. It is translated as CASSTGNYGYTF.

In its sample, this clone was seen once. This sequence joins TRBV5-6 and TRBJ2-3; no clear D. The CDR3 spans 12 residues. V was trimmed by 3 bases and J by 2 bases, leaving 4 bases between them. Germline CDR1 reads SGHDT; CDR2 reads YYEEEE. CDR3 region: CASSSFTDTQYF. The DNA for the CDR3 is TGTGCCAGCAGCTCGTTCACAGATACGCAGTATTTT.

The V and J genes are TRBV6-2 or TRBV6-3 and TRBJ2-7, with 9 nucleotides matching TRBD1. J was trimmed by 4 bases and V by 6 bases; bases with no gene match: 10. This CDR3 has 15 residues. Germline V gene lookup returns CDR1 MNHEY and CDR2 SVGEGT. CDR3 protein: CASSPRGQGGYEQYV. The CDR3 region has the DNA TGTGCCAGCAGCCCTAGGGGACAGGGAGGATACGAGCAGTACGTC.

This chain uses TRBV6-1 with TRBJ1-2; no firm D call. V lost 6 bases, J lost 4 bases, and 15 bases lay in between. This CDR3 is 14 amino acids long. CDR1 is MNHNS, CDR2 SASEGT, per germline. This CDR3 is CASRSAAERYGYTF. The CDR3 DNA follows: TGTGCCAGCAGAAGTGCGGCCGAACGCTATGGCTACACCTTC.

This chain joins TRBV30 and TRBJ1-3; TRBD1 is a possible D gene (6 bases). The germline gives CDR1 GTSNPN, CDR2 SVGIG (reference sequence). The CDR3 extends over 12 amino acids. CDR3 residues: CATAGAGNTIYF. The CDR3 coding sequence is TGTGCGACGGCAGGGGCCGGAAACACCATATATTTT.